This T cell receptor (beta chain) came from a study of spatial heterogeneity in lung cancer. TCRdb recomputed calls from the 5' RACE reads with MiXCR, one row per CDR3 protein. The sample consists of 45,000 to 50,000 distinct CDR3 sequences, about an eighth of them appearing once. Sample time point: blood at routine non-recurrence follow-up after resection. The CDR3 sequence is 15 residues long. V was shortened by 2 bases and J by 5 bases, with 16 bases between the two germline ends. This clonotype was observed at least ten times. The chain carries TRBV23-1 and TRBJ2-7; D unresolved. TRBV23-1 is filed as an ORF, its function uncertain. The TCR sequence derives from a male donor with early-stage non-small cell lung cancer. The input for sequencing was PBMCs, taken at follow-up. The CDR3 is CASSQTQVGPHEQYF. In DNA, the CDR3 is TGCGCCAGCAGTCAAACCCAGGTCGGTCCCCACGAGCAGTACTTC.